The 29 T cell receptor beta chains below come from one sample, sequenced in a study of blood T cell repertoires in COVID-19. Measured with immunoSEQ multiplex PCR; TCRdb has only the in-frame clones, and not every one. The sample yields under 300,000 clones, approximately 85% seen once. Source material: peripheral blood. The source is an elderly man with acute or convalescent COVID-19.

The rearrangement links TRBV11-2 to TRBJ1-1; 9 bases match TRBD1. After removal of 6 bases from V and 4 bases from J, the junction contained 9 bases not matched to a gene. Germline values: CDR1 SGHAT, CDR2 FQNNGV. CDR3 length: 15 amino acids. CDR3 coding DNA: TGTGCCAGCAGAGCCCTGGGACAGGGAAGCACTGAAGCTTTCTTT. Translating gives CASRALGQGSTEAFF.

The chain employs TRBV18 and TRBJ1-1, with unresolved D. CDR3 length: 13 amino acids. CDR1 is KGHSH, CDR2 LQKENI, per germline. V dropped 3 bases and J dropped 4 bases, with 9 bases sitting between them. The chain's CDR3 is CASSPDTVTEAFF. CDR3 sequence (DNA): TGTGCCAGCTCACCCGACACAGTCACTGAAGCTTTCTTT.

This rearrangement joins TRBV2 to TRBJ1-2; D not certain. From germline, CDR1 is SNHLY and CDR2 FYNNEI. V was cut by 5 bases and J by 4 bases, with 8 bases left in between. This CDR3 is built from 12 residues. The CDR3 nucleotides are TGTGCCAGCAGTTCAGGCGTCTATGGCTACACCTTC. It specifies CASSSGVYGYTF.

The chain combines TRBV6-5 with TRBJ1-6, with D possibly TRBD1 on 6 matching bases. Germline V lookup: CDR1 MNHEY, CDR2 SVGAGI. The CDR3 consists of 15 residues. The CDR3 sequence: CAARGASSYNSPLHF. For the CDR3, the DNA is TGTGCAGCCCGGGGGGCGAGCTCCTATAATTCACCCCTCCACTTT.

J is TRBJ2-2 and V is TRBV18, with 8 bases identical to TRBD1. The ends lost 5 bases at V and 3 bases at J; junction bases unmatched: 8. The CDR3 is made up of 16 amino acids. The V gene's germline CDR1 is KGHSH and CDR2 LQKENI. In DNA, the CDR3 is TGTGCCAGCTCATCTATGGACAGGGTCGACACCGGGGAGCTGTTTTTT. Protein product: CASSSMDRVDTGELFF.

The CDR3 DNA reads as TGTGCCAGCAGTCGGGGCGGGGGTAGCTCTGGGGCCAACGTCCTGACTTTC. Its protein product is CASSRGGGSSGANVLTF. V and J are TRBV6-6 and TRBJ2-6; 7 positions agree with TRBD2. The CDR3 extends over 17 amino acids. After removal of 5 bases from V and 0 bases from J, the junction contained 7 bases not matched to a gene. Germline V gives CDR1 MNHNY, CDR2 SVGAGI (reference sequence).

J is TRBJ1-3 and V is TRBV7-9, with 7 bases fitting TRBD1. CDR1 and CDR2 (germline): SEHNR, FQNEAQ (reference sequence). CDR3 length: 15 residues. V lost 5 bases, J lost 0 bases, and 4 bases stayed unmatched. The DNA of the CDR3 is TGTGCCAGCAGCCCGACAGGGAGCTCTGGAAACACCATATATTTT. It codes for CASSPTGSSGNTIYF.

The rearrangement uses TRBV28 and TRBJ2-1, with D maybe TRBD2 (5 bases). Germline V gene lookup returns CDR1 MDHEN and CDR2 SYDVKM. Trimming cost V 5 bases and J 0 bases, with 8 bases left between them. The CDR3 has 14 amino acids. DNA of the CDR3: TGTGCCAGCAGTCGCCGGGACTCCTACAATGAGCAGTTCTTC. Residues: CASSRRDSYNEQFF.

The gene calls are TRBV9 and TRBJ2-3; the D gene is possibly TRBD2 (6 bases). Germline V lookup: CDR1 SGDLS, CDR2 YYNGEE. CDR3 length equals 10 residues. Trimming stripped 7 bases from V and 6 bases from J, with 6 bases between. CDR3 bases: TGTGCCAGCGGGAGGGATACGCAGTATTTT. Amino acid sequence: CASGRDTQYF.

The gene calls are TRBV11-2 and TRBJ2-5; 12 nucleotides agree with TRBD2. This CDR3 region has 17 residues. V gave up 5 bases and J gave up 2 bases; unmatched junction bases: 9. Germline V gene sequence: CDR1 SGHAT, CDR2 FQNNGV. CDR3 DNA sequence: TGTGCCAGCAGCCCACGCCCGCTAGCGGGGGGGCAAGAGACCCAGTACTTC. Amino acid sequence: CASSPRPLAGGQETQYF. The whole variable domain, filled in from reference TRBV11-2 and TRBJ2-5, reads EAGVAQSPRYKIIEKRQSVAFWCNPISGHATLYWYQQILGQGPKLLIQFQNNGVVDDSQLPKDRFSAERLKGVDSTLKIQPAKLEDSAVYLCASSPRPLAGGQETQYFGPGTRLLVL.

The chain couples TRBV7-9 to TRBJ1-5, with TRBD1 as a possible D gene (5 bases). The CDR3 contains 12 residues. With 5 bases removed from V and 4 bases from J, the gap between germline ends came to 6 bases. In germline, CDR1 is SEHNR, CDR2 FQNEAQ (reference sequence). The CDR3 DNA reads TGTGCCAGCAGCCAGGGAAATCAGCCCCAGCATTTT. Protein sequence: CASSQGNQPQHF.

The CDR3 DNA sequence: TGCGCCAGCAGCTTGGGCGACAGGGAGAATCAGCCCCAGCATTTT. Translation: CASSLGDRENQPQHF. The gene calls are TRBV5-1 and TRBJ1-5, with 7 positions matching TRBD1. The germline gives CDR1 SGHRS, CDR2 YFSETQ. The CDR3 consists of 15 residues. V shed 0 bases and J 4 bases; nucleotides not matched to a gene: 4.

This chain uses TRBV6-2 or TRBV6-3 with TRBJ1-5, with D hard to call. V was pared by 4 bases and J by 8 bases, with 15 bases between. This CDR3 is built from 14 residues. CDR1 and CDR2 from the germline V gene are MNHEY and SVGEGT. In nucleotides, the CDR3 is TGTGCCAGCAGTTTCGGCGGCCTCGGAGAGCCCCAGCATTTT. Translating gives CASSFGGLGEPQHF.

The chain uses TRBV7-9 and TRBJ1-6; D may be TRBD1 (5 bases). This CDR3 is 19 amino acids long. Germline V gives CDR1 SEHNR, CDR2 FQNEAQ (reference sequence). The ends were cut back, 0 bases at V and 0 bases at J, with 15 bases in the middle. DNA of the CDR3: TGTGCCAGCAGCTTAGCGGGGCCGGCAGTTAGCTCCTATAATTCACCCCTCCACTTT. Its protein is CASSLAGPAVSSYNSPLHF.

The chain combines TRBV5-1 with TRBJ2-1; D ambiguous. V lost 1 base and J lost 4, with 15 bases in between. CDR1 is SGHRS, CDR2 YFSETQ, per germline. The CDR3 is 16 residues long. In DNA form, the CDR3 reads TGCGCCAGCAGCTTGTTGGGCAGATGGTCATACAATGAGCAGTTCTTC. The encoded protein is CASSLLGRWSYNEQFF.

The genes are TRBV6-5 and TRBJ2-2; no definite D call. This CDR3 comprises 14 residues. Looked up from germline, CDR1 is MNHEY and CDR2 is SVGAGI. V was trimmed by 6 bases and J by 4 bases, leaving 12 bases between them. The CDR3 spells CASRENSFTGELFF. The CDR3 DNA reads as TGTGCCAGCAGGGAGAACTCCTTCACCGGGGAGCTGTTTTTT.

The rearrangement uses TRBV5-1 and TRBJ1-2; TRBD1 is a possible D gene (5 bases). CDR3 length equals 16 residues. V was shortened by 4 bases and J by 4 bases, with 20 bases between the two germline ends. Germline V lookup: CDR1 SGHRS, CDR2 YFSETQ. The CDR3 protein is CASSLRGLQEGYGYTF. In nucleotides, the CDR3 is TGCGCCAGCAGCCTCCGAGGGTTACAGGAGGGCTATGGCTACACCTTC.

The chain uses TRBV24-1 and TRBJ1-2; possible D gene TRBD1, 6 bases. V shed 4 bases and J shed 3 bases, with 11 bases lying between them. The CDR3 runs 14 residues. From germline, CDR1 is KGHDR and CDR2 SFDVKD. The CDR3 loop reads CATSEPGAHYGYTF. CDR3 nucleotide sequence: TGTGCCACCAGTGAACCAGGGGCACACTATGGCTACACCTTC.

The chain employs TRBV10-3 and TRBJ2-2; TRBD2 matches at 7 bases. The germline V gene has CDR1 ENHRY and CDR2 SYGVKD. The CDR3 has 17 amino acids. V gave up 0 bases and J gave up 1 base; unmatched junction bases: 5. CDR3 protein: CAISESSSGKNTGELFF. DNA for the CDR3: TGTGCCATCAGTGAGTCATCTAGCGGAAAGAACACCGGGGAGCTGTTTTTT.

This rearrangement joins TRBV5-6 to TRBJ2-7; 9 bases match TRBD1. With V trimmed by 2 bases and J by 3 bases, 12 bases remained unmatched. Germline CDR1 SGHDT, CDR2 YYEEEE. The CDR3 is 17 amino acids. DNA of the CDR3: TGTGCCAGCAGCTTTAGGGGAGTGGGGACAGGGAGCTACGAGCAGTACTTC. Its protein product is CASSFRGVGTGSYEQYF.

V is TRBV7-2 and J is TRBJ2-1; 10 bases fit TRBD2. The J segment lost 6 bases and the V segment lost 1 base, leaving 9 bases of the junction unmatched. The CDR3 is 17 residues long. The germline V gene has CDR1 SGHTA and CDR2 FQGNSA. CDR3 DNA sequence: TGTGCCAGCAGCTTAGATCAACCGGGACTAGCGATCAATGAGCAGTTCTTC. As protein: CASSLDQPGLAINEQFF.

The CDR3 is CASSQNQGYSGNTIYF. CDR3 nucleotides: TGTGCCAGCAGCCAAAATCAGGGGTACTCTGGAAACACCATATATTTT. The rearrangement uses TRBV3-1 (or the pseudogene TRBV3-2) and TRBJ1-3, with D maybe TRBD1 (6 bases). V lost 2 bases and J 0 bases, leaving 11 bases between the germline ends. The germline CDR1 and CDR2 sequences are LGHDT and YNNKEL (reference sequence). This CDR3 is 16 amino acids long.

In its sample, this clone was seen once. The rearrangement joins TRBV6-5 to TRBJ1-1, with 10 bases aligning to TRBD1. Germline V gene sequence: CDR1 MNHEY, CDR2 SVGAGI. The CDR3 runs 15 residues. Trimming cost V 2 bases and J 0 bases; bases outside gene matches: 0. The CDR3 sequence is CASSYGQGVNTEAFF. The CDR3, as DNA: TGTGCCAGCAGTTACGGACAGGGGGTGAACACTGAAGCTTTCTTT.

CDR3 sequence: CASSLVTGGRGNEQFF. The CDR3 nucleotides read TGTGCCAGCAGCTTGGTTACTGGCGGGAGGGGCAATGAGCAGTTCTTC. The chain uses TRBV5-5 and TRBJ2-1, with 9 nucleotides matching TRBD2. V lost 0 bases and J lost 6; bases outside the gene matches: 7. CDR3 length: 16 residues. From germline, CDR1 is SGHKS and CDR2 YYEKEE (reference sequence).

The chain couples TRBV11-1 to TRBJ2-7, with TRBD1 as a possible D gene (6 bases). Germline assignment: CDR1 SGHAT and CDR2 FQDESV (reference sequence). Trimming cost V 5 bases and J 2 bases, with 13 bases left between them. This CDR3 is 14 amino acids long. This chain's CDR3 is CASSAPGVPYEQYF. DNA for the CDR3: TGTGCCAGCAGCGCACCAGGGGTACCCTACGAGCAGTACTTC.

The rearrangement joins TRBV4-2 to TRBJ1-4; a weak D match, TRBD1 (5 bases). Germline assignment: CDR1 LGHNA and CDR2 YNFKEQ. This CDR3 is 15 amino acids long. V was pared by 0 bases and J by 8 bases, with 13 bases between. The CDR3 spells CASSQDWEGEEKLFF. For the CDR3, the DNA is TGTGCCAGCAGCCAAGATTGGGAAGGGGAAGAAAAACTGTTTTTT.

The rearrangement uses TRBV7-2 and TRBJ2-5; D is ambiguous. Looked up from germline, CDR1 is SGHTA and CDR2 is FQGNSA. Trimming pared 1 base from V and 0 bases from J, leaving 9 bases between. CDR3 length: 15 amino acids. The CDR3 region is CASSLGPGYQETQYF. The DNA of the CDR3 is TGTGCCAGCAGCTTAGGGCCCGGGTACCAAGAGACCCAGTACTTC.

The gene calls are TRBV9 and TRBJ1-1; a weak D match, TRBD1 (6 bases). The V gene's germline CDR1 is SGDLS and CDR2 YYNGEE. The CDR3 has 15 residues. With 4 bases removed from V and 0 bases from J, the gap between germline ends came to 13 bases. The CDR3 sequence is CASSPRGSLNTEAFF. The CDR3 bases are TGTGCCAGCAGCCCCAGGGGAAGTTTGAACACTGAAGCTTTCTTT.

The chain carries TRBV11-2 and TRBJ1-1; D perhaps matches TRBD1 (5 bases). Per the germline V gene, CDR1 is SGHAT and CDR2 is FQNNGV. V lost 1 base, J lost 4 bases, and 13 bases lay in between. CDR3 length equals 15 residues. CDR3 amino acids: CASSLAGSPTTEAFF. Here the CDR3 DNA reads TGTGCCAGCAGCTTAGCAGGGTCCCCGACCACTGAAGCTTTCTTT.